The 13 T cell receptor beta chains presented below share a single source sample, sequenced in a study of immune characterization of retroperitoneal liposarcoma. TCRdb re-derived calls from the PCR reads in MiXCR, one entry per CDR3 protein. The sample contains about 12,000 distinct CDR3 sequences, 45% to 50% of which appear only once. The sequenced material came from tumor tissue. The receptors stem from a female donor with retroperitoneal liposarcoma.

This clonotype was counted many times. The chain employs TRBV7-2 and TRBJ1-1; a possible D gene is TRBD1 (5 bases). The V gene's germline CDR1 is SGHTA and CDR2 FQGNSA. Trimming removed 3 bases from V and 3 bases from J, with 11 bases in between. The CDR3 is 14 amino acids. CDR3: CASSFRGEYTEAFF. CDR3 nucleotides: TGTGCCAGCAGCTTCCGGGGGGAATACACTGAAGCTTTCTTT.

In regard to this clonotype: The conserved closing phenylalanine or tryptophan is absent in this CDR3, likely reflecting a read error. No DNA is shown, since the ends of the CDR3 on it are uncertain; the CDR3 is the one TCRdb lists. V usage is TRBV6-5 and J usage is TRBJ2-7; TRBD1 is the table's D call and was not checked against the DNA. Per the germline V gene, CDR1 is MNHEY and CDR2 is SVGAGI. The CDR3 is 12 amino acids long, termini counted. The CDR3: CASPWGEGTPFP.

V and J are TRBV6-1 and TRBJ1-5; 9 bases map to TRBD1. The junction had 9 bases not matched to a gene; V was cut back by 8 bases and J by 7 bases. CDR1 is MNHNS and CDR2 is SASEGT in the germline V gene. The CDR3 loop spans 14 amino acids. DNA for the CDR3: TGTGCCAGCGTTCCGGGACAGGGAGGCCAGCCCCAGCATTTT. It specifies CASVPGQGGQPQHF.

The chain carries TRBV11-2 and TRBJ1-1; D remains ambiguous. Germline lookup yields CDR1 SGHAT and CDR2 FQNNGV. CDR3 length: 13 amino acids. With 1 base removed from V and 0 bases from J, the gap between germline ends came to 3 bases. CDR3 sequence reads: CASSLGLNTEAFF. CDR3 DNA: TGTGCCAGCAGCTTAGGGCTGAACACTGAAGCTTTCTTT.

Turning to this clonotype: A much larger clone differs from this one at a single base, so this may be a read error. The conserved closing phenylalanine or tryptophan is absent in this CDR3, likely reflecting a read error. The chain joins TRBV7-2 to TRBJ2-5; D may correspond to TRBD1 or TRBD2 (6 bases each). The J call is doubtful: the DNA matches TRBJ2-1 better. Germline assignment: CDR1 SGHTA and CDR2 FQGNSA. This CDR3 spans 13 amino acids. The CDR3 loop is CASSLDGGYEQFL. The CDR3 nucleotides read TGTGCCAGCAGCCTCGACGGGGGCTACGAGCAGTTCTTA.

The chain has TRBV7-2 and TRBJ2-1, with D perhaps TRBD1 (5 bases). Germline V gene sequence: CDR1 SGHTA, CDR2 FQGNSA. The length of the CDR3 is 17 residues. V lost 2 bases and J lost 10, with 24 bases in between. CDR3 loop: CASSLSASWTNSYEQFF. In DNA, the CDR3 is TGTGCCAGCAGCTTATCGGCCTCATGGACAAACTCCTACGAGCAGTTCTTC.

This chain links TRBV27 with TRBJ2-1; D gene ambiguous. The CDR3 covers 13 residues. V lost 6 bases to trimming and J lost 0 bases, with 6 bases between them. The germline V gene encodes CDR1 MNHEY and CDR2 SMNVEV (reference sequence). CDR3 in amino acids: CASRKYSYNEQFF. DNA of the CDR3: TGTGCCAGCAGAAAGTACTCCTACAATGAGCAGTTCTTC.

This clonotype came up a few times. This chain uses TRBV28 with TRBJ2-1; TRBD1 aligns across 9 bases. CDR1 and CDR2 (germline): MDHEN, SYDVKM. The CDR3 extends over 15 amino acids. With 3 bases clipped from V and 5 bases from J, the junction kept 5 bases outside the gene matches. For the CDR3, the DNA is TGTGCCAGCAGTTTTCTGGGACAGGGCCACAATGAGCAGTTCTTC. This codes for CASSFLGQGHNEQFF.

This rearrangement joins TRBV7-8 to TRBJ2-5; D might be TRBD2 (5 bases). V lost 1 base and J 11 bases, leaving 14 bases between the germline ends. The CDR3 totals 13 residues. From germline, CDR1 is SGHVS and CDR2 FQNEAQ. CDR3 residues: CASSLDRAGEQYF. The CDR3 DNA reads TGTGCCAGCAGCTTAGACCGAGCTGGGGAGCAGTACTTC.

As regards this clonotype: This CDR3 is missing its conserved last phenylalanine or tryptophan, likely due to a read error. The CDR3 nucleotides are TGTGCCAGCAGTGAAGCGGGGGGCCCCCACGAGCAGTACTGC. Protein sequence: CASSEAGGPHEQYC. J is TRBJ2-7 and V is TRBV6-1; TRBD1 or TRBD2 may be the D gene (6 bases each). Looked up from germline, CDR1 is MNHNS and CDR2 is SASEGT. The CDR3 length is 14 residues. V gave up 0 bases and J gave up 5 bases, with 11 bases separating them.

There are a few counts of this clonotype. V usage is TRBV6-6 and J usage is TRBJ2-1, with D perhaps being TRBD1 or TRBD2 (5 bases each). There are 14 residues in the CDR3. Germline loops: CDR1 MNHNY, CDR2 SVGAGI (reference sequence). Trimming shortened V by 7 bases and J by 10 bases, and 20 bases separated the two germline ends. Here the CDR3 DNA reads TGTGCCAGCACCTTGTATTCAGGGAGAGGAGAGCAGTTCTTC. It is translated as CASTLYSGRGEQFF.

Comment on this clonotype: Possible read error: a much larger clone is one base away. J is TRBJ2-1 and V is TRBV7-2; weak D call: TRBD2 (6 bases). This CDR3 region has 15 residues. Germline CDR1 SGHTA, CDR2 FQGNSA. Trimming took off 5 bases at V and 10 bases at J, with 21 bases between the two ends. The CDR3 sequence is CASSVEMGGNYEQFF. The CDR3 DNA reads as TGTGCCAGCAGCGTAGAGATGGGGGGAAACTACGAGCAGTTCTTC.

The chain joins TRBV7-2 to TRBJ1-5; possible D gene TRBD1, 5 bases. Germline V lookup: CDR1 SGHTA, CDR2 FQGNSA. The CDR3 runs to 16 residues. Trimming cost V 1 base and J 5 bases, with 15 bases left between them. CDR3 region: CASSLGSGARYQPQHF. The CDR3, as DNA: TGTGCCAGCAGCTTAGGGTCCGGGGCTCGGTATCAGCCCCAGCATTTT.